The clone carrying this T cell receptor beta chain was found once. Its matching antigen is unknown. CD4+ T cells that had been cultured provided DNA sequenced with the Oncomine TCR Beta short-read assay. Using its own MiXCR run on the PCR reads, TCRdb lists one record per CDR3 protein. The sample consists of 20,000 to 30,000 distinct CDR3 sequences, 64% of them appearing once. This record belongs to a study of vaccination and CD4 T cells after COVID-19. Treatment here: approximately 11-day PBMC culture with coronavirus spike peptide pools or control peptides (ViraFEST assay). Trimming took off 5 bases at V and 0 bases at J, with 11 bases between the two ends. The CDR3 extends over 14 amino acids. The germline gives CDR1 SGHTA, CDR2 FQGNSA.

The sequencing sample was made of CD4+ T cells from blood, cultured in vitro. The rearrangement joins TRBV7-2 to TRBJ2-7, with D perhaps matching TRBD2 (6 bases). The source is a human donor who had recovered from COVID-19. CDR3 loop: CASSHGGSSYEQYF. CDR3 sequence (DNA): TGTGCCAGCAGCCACGGAGGGAGCTCCTACGAGCAGTACTTC.